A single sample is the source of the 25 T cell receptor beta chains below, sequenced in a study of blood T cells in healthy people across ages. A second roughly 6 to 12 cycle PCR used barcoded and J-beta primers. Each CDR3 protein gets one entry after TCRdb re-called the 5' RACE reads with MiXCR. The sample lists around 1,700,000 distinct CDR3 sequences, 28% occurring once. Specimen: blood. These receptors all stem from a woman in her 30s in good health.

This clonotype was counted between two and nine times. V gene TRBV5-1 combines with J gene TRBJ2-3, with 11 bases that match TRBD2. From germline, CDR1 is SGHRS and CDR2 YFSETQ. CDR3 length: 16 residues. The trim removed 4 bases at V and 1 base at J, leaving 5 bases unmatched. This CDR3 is CASSMGLADGTDTQYF. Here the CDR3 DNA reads TGCGCCAGCAGCATGGGACTAGCGGATGGCACAGATACGCAGTATTTT.

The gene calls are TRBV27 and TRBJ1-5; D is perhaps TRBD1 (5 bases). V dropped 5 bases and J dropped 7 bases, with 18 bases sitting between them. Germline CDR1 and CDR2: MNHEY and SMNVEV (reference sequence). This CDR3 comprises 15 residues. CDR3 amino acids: CASSPDRGVGQPQHF. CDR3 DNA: TGTGCCAGCAGTCCCGACCGGGGGGTAGGACAGCCCCAGCATTTT.

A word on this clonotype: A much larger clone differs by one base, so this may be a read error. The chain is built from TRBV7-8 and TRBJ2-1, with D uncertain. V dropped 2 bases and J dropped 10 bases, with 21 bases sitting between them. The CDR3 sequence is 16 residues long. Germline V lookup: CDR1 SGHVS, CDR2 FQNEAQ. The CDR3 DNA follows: TGTGCCAGCAGCTTATCTCGGATTCCCTACGGGTACGAGCAGTTCTTC. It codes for CASSLSRIPYGYEQFF.

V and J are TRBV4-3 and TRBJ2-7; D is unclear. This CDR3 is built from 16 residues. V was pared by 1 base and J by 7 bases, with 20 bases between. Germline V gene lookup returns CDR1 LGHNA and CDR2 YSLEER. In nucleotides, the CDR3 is TGCGCCAGCAGCCAAGTTGGGCCAGCAGGAGCTGAAGAGCAGTACTTC. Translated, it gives CASSQVGPAGAEEQYF.

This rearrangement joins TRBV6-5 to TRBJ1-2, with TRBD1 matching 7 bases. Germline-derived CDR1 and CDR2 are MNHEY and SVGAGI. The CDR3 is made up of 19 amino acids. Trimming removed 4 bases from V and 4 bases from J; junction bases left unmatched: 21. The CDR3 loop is CASSSTTTGRNTGTYGYTF. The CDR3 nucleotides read TGTGCCAGCAGTTCCACGACGACAGGGAGAAATACTGGTACCTATGGCTACACCTTC.

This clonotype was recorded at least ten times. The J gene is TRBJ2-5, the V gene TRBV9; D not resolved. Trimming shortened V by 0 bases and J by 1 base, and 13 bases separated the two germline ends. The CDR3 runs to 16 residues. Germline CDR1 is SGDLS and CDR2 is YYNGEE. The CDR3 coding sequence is TGTGCCAGCAGCGTAGGCTTGGGTCGGACCCAAGAGACCCAGTACTTC. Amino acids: CASSVGLGRTQETQYF.

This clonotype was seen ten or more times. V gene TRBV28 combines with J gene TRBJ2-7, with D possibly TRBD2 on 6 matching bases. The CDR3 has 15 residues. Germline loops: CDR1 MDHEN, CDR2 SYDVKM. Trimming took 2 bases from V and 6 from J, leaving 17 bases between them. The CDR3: CASSLRGQGGIEQYF. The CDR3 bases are TGTGCCAGCAGTTTAAGGGGTCAGGGCGGGATCGAGCAGTACTTC.

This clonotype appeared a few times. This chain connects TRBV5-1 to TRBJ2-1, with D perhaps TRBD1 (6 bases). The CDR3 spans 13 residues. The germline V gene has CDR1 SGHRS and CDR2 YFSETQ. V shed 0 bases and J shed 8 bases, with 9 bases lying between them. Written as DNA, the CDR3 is TGCGCCAGCAGCTTGGAGGGGGTGCATGAGCAGTTCTTC. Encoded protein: CASSLEGVHEQFF.

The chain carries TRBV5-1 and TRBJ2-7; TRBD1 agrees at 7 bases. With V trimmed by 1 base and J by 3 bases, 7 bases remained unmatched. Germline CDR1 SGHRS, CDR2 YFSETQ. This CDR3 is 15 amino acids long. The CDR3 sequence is CASSLTPQGVYEQYF. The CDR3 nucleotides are TGCGCCAGCAGCTTGACCCCCCAGGGGGTCTACGAGCAGTACTTC.

Written as DNA, the CDR3 is TGCAGCGTTGCCTATCCCTCATTAAGGGGCTATGAGCAGTTCTTC. Translation: CSVAYPSLRGYEQFF. This chain joins TRBV29-1 and TRBJ2-1; possibly TRBD1 for D (5 bases). Germline lookup yields CDR1 SQVTM and CDR2 ANQGSEA. Trimming removed 4 bases at V and 8 bases at J, with 21 bases between. The CDR3 sequence is 15 residues long.

The CDR3 DNA is TGTGCCATCAGAGGACAGGGCAATCAGCCCCAGCATTTT. This translates into CAIRGQGNQPQHF. The genes are TRBV10-3 and TRBJ1-5; 7 bases are a match to TRBD1. The CDR3 totals 13 residues. The V segment lost 6 bases and the J segment 2 bases; nucleotides outside the gene matches: 1. Germline V gene sequence: CDR1 ENHRY, CDR2 SYGVKD.

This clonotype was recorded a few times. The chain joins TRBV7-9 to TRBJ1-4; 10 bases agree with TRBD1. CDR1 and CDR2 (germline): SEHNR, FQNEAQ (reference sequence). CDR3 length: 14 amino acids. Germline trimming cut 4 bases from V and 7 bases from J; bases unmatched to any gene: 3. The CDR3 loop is CASSYGTGAEKLFF. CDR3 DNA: TGTGCCAGCAGCTATGGGACAGGGGCTGAAAAACTGTTTTTT.

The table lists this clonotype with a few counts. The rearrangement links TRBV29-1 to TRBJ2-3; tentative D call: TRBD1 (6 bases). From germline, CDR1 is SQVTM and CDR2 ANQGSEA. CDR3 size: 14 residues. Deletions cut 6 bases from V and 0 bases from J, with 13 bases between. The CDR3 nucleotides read TGCAGCGTACTGGGACAAACTAGCACAGATACGCAGTATTTT. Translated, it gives CSVLGQTSTDTQYF.

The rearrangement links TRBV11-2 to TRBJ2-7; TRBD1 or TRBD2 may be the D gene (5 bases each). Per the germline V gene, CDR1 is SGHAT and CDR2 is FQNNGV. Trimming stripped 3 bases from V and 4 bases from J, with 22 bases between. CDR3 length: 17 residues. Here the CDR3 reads CASSFLSIVGVEYEQYF. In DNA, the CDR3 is TGTGCCAGCAGCTTTTTATCTATAGTGGGGGTGGAATACGAGCAGTACTTC.

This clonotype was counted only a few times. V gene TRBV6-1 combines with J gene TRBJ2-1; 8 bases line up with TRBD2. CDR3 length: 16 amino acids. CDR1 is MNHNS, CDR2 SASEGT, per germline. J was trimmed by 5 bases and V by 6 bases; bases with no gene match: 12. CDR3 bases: TGTGCCAGCAGCGACGCCTTTACGGGGGGGAACAATGAGCAGTTCTTC. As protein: CASSDAFTGGNNEQFF.

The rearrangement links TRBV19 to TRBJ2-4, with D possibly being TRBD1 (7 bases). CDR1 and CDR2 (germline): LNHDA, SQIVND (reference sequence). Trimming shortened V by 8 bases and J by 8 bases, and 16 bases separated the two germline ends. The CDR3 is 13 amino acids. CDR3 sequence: CASSDREVDIQYF. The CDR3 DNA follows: TGTGCCAGTTCCGACAGGGAGGTGGACATTCAGTACTTC.

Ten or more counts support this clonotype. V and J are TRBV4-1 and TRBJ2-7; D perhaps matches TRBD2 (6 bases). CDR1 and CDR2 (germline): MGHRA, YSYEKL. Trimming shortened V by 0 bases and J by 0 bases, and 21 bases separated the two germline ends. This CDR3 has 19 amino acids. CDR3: CASSQERSRGEAISYEQYF. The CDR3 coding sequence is TGCGCCAGCAGCCAAGAACGAAGTAGAGGGGAGGCCATCTCCTACGAGCAGTACTTC.

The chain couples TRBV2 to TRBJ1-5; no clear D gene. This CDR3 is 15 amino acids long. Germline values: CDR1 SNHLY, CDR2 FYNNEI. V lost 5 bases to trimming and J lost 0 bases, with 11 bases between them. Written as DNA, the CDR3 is TGTGCCAGCAGTCTGCAGGAGTTTAGCAATCAGCCCCAGCATTTT. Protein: CASSLQEFSNQPQHF.

The CDR3 reads CASSLIPATSSPLHF. The CDR3 coding sequence is TGCGCCAGCAGCTTGATTCCCGCAACCTCTTCACCCCTCCACTTT. The V call is TRBV5-1, the J call TRBJ1-6, with no clear D. In germline, CDR1 is SGHRS, CDR2 YFSETQ. The V gene lost 1 base and the J gene lost 9 bases, with 14 bases spanning the gap. This CDR3 comprises 15 residues.

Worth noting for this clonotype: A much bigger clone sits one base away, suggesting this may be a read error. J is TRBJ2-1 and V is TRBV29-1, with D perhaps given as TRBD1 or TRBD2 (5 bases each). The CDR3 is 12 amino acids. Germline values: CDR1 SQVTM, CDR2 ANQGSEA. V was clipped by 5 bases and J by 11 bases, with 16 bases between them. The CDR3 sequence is CSVPRGATQQFF. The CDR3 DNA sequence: TGCAGCGTTCCTCGAGGGGCGACCCAGCAGTTCTTC.

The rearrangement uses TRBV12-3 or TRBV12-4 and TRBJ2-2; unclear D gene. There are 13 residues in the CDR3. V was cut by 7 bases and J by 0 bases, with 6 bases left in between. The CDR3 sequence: CASTRSNTGELFF. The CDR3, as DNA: TGTGCCAGCACCCGTTCGAACACCGGGGAGCTGTTTTTT.

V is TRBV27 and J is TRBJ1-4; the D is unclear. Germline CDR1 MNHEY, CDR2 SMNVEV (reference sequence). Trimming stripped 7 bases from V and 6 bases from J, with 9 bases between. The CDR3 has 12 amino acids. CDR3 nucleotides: TGTGCCAGCAAAGGGTGGGATGAAAAACTGTTTTTT. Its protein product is CASKGWDEKLFF. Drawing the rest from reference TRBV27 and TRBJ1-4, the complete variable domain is EAQVTQNPRYLITVTGKKLTVTCSQNMNHEYMSWYRQDPGLGLRQIYYSMNVEVTDKGDVPEGYKVSRKEKRNFPLILESPSPNQTSLYFCASKGWDEKLFFGSGTQLSVL.

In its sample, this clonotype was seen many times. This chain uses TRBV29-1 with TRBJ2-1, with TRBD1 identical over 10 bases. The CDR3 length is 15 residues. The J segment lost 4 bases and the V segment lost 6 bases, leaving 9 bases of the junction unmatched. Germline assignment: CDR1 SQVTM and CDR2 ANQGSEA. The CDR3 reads CSVNERDRGYNEQFF. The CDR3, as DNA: TGCAGCGTGAATGAGCGGGACAGGGGATACAATGAGCAGTTCTTC.

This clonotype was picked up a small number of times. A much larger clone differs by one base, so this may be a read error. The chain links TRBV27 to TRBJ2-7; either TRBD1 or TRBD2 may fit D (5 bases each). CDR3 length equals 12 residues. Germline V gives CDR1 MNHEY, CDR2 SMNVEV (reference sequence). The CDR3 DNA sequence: TGTGCCGGCAGTTTGGGACCTACCGAGCAGTACTTC. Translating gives CAGSLGPTEQYF.

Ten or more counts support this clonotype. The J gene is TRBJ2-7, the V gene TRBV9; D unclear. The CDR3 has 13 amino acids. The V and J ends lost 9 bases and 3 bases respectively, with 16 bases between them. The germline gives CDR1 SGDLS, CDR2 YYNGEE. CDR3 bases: TGTGCCATTCGCCCCTGGAGTCACTACGAGCAGTACTTC. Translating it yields CAIRPWSHYEQYF. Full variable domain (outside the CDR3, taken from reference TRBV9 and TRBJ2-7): DSGVTQTPKHLITATGQRVTLRCSPRSGDLSVYWYQQSLDQGLQFLIQYYNGEERAKGNILERFSAQQFPDLHSELNLSSLELGDSALYFCAIRPWSHYEQYFGPGTRLTVT.